The clone carrying this TCR beta chain was detected a few times. Its antigen is not known. CDR3 size: 15 residues. Germline V gene sequence: CDR1 SGHVS, CDR2 FQNEAQ. V lost 3 bases to trimming and J lost 3 bases, with 12 bases between them. These data are taken from a study of spatial heterogeneity in lung cancer. Study-wide context: More beta-chain than alpha-chain sequences were consistently detected. Each distinct TCR and UMI combination averaged more than ten appearances in raw reads. The study, taken as a whole, reports: For expanded intratumoral alpha and beta TCRs, counts tracked tumor mutation counts.

Indicated time point: sample taken at primary tumor resection. Whole RNA obtained from tumor, nontumor lung or frozen PBMC underwent sequencing without sorting. Each TCR cDNA molecule bore a unique molecular identifier. Each CDR3 protein is one row after TCRdb ran MiXCR on the 5' RACE reads. Counted here are around 9,300 distinct CDR3 sequences, over 50% occurring once; the ten biggest clones make up 25% to 35%. This chain uses TRBV7-8 with TRBJ2-1; the D gene is possibly TRBD2 (6 bases). The material was lung tumor tissue, obtained at surgery. The TCR originated in a female donor with early-stage non-small cell lung cancer. For the CDR3, the DNA is TGTGCCAGCAGCTTCGGGACTCTAGACTACAATGAGCAGTTCTTC. Translation gives CASSFGTLDYNEQFF.